One sample yielded the 5 T cell receptor beta chains listed below, sequenced in a study of metastatic and nonmetastatic thyroid tumors. TCRdb reprocessed the PCR reads using MiXCR. The sample yields around 28,000 clones, about 3.7% seen once. All patients reached thyroid surgery having received no treatment beforehand. The sample comprised blood. These receptors all come from a male donor with papillary thyroid cancer or a benign thyroid nodule (not recorded which). Some clones in this sample may be carry-over from other donors' samples.

As concerns this clone: A junction boundary mismatches the germline segment, possibly from a read error. CDR3 amino acids: CGSSSRPDRGRRVYGYTF. The CDR3 DNA is TGTGGCAGCAGCAGCCGGCCGGACAGGGGGCGTCGAGTCTATGGCTACACCTTC. The chain employs TRBV6-1 and TRBJ1-2; 11 bases are a match to TRBD1. This CDR3 is built from 18 residues. Per the germline V gene, CDR1 is MNHNS and CDR2 is SASEGT.

V usage is TRBV12-3 or TRBV12-4 and J usage is TRBJ2-7; TRBD1 aligns across 11 bases. V gave up 4 bases and J gave up 10 bases; unmatched junction bases: 6. This CDR3 region has 13 residues. The CDR3 here is CASSSGTGGFQYF. The CDR3 coding sequence is TGTGCCAGCAGTTCCGGGACAGGGGGTTTTCAGTACTTC.

In this sample, this clone is medium-sized. V gene TRBV12-3 or TRBV12-4 combines with J gene TRBJ2-2; D is perhaps TRBD2 (6 bases). The CDR3 consists of 16 residues. V gave up 5 bases and J gave up 4 bases, with 17 bases separating them. The CDR3: CASSHGLQDTTGELFF. In DNA, the CDR3 is TGTGCCAGCAGTCACGGACTACAAGACACCACCGGGGAGCTGTTTTTT.

By proportion, this clone is medium-sized. The CDR3 region is CSARPFEAGASDGYTF. The CDR3 nucleotides read TGCAGTGCTCGACCGTTCGAGGCAGGGGCCTCGGATGGCTACACCTTC. V gene TRBV20-1 combines with J gene TRBJ1-2, with D perhaps TRBD1 (6 bases). The CDR3 sequence is 16 residues long. Trimming shortened V by 5 bases and J by 6 bases, and 25 bases separated the two germline ends. CDR1 is DFQATT, CDR2 SNEGSKA, per germline (reference sequence).

In this sample, this clone turned up many times. This sequence joins TRBV5-5 and TRBJ2-3; D is unclear. CDR3 size: 14 residues. Trimming removed 0 bases from V and 3 bases from J, with 8 bases in between. The germline CDR1 and CDR2 sequences are SGHKS and YYEKEE (reference sequence). CDR3 sequence (DNA): TGTGCCAGCAGCTTGGTCCGTGGAACAGATACGCAGTATTTT. Amino acids: CASSLVRGTDTQYF.